This T cell receptor (beta chain) was identified in a study of T cell responses to AZD1222 COVID-19 vaccine. Study-level results: None of the repertoires were sampled until the peak T cell response had passed. Elevations in Spike-specific TCR breadth and depth followed administration of two AZD1222 doses.

Trimming cost V 2 bases and J 7 bases, with 15 bases left between them. Germline loops: CDR1 GTSNPN, CDR2 SVGIG (reference sequence). CDR3 length: 13 amino acids. Regarding this clone: Antigen unknown.

Here immunoSEQ multiplex PCR was the method, and the copy in TCRdb shows in-frame clones only, minus some. The repertoire holds some 180,000 clones, with roughly 92% as singletons. This chain links TRBV30 with TRBJ2-7, with D tentatively TRBD1 (6 bases). This clonotype was sampled from an adult in good health. This material consisted of peripheral blood, taken on day 0 of AZD1222 vaccination. CDR3 DNA sequence: TGTGCCTGGAGTCCCCAGGGGCCGCGGGAGCAGTACTTC. Protein product: CAWSPQGPREQYF.